This T cell receptor beta chain was identified during a study of OX40 agonist ivuxolimab in advanced cancers. Study at large: Melanoma, hepatocellular carcinoma, head and neck or renal cell cancer occurred in dose-escalation patients.

Only in-frame clones appear in the TCRdb table, and some are missing; sequencing was by immunoSEQ multiplex PCR. The top ten hold 15% to 20% of the sample, which has roughly 30,000 clones, more than 70% seen once. Note on this clone: Its antigen remains unknown.

Overall study findings and caveats: At 0.1 to 3.0 mg/kg, CD4+ and CD8+ blood T cells expanded clonally by week 6. Averaging showed that CD8+ T cells had more expanded clones than CD4+ did.

V lost 0 bases and J 1 base, leaving 10 bases between the germline ends. This CDR3 is built from 16 residues. CDR1 and CDR2 (germline): MNHNY, SVGAGI (reference sequence). The specimen comprised CD4+ or CD8+ T cells sorted from blood, sampled in a trial of the OX40 agonist ivuxolimab. This TCR came from an adult with an advanced solid tumor such as melanoma, head and neck, liver or kidney cancer. The rearrangement links TRBV6-6 to TRBJ1-5, with D unresolved. The chain's CDR3 is CASSYSTGKSNQPQHF. DNA of the CDR3: TGTGCCAGCAGTTACTCGACCGGGAAGAGCAATCAGCCCCAGCATTTT.